This T cell receptor beta chain was captured by sequencing in a study of OX40 agonist ivuxolimab in advanced cancers. For context, the study as a whole: The costimulatory receptor OX40 (CD134) was targeted by ivuxolimab, a fully human IgG2 agonistic monoclonal antibody. Intravenous ivuxolimab was administered to patients every 2 weeks at six dose levels: 0.01, 0.1, 0.3, 1.5, 3 and 10 mg/kg. Of the approximately 50 dose-escalation patients, hepatocellular carcinoma was present in approximately 20, melanoma in approximately 15, renal cell carcinoma in 9 and head and neck cancer in 9. A male proportion of 82.7% and a mean age of approximately 61 years, ranging from 23 to 79, were recorded for the dose-escalation cohort. Prior anti-PD-1, anti-PD-L1 or anti-CTLA-4 therapy was permitted, and about 40% of dose-escalation patients had received checkpoint inhibitors. Three dose-escalation patients achieved partial responses, one with hepatocellular carcinoma and two with cutaneous melanoma. The point of sequencing TCRbeta in the periphery was to test whether ivuxolimab changed TCR sequence diversity and drove clonal T-cell expansion. The paper covers the monotherapy dose-escalation part of the phase I ivuxolimab trial, which included N ≈ 50 patients. Overall study results and their limits: Low levels of normalized T-cell clonal expansion were also seen in some nonresponding patients. At doses from 0.1 to 3.0 mg/kg, clonal expansion was seen in both CD4+ and CD8+ blood T cells between baseline and week 6. Partial responders in the 0.1-3.0 mg/kg groups had among the lowest normalized peripheral clonal expansion, especially among CD8+ T cells. After ivuxolimab, more expanded clones were found on average in CD8+ T cells than in CD4+ T cells. Which antigens the clonally expanded peripheral T cells were specific for was not determined.

Of note for this clone: There is no known antigen for this receptor. No quality values exist for individual bases; no much larger clone is one base distant.

Genomic DNA was isolated from the sorted cells so that the TCRbeta CDR3 region could be sequenced. The immunoSEQ Assay was used to sequence the TCRbeta CDR3 regions. In TCRdb, the immuneACCESS table is reduced to in-frame sequences with V and J assigned. These tables do not hold every clone; where another copy was compared, an unresolved V gene accounts for under half, and the others remain unexplained. The sample table contains over 80,000 clones; only one count was recorded for approximately 90% of them. 0.3% to 0.4% of the sample comes from the top ten. Patients with autoimmune disease history or receiving systemic immunosuppression were excluded from the trial. Peripheral blood for TCR sequencing was collected from all dose cohorts at baseline, on cycle 4 day 1, and on cycle 7 day 1. The samples were drawn from a first-in-human, open-label, multicenter phase I dose-escalation trial of ivuxolimab. Adults with locally advanced or metastatic head and neck squamous cell, hepatocellular, melanoma or renal cell carcinoma were enrolled in the trial. Before TCR sequencing, CD4+ T cells and CD8+ T cells were sorted from peripheral blood as separate populations.

V and J are trimmed by 3 bases and 8 bases, and the gene matches miss 6 bases of the junction. The germline V gene provides CDR1 SGHTA and CDR2 FQGNSA. CDR3 length: 15 amino acids, cysteine to phenylalanine. Only the CDR3 part of the read is kept: 45 bases, read in frame from the first base. Here the sequenced sample was CD4+ or CD8+ T cells sorted from blood, taken in a trial of the OX40 agonist ivuxolimab. The chain is encoded by TRBV7-2 joined to TRBJ2-7; TRBD2 aligns with 14 central bases. This clonotype was sampled from an adult with an advanced solid tumor such as melanoma, head and neck, liver or kidney cancer. The CDR3 is CASSFTGTSGRQQYF. Read as DNA, the sequence is TGTGCCAGCAGCTTCACCGGGACTAGCGGGAGACAGCAGTACTTC.